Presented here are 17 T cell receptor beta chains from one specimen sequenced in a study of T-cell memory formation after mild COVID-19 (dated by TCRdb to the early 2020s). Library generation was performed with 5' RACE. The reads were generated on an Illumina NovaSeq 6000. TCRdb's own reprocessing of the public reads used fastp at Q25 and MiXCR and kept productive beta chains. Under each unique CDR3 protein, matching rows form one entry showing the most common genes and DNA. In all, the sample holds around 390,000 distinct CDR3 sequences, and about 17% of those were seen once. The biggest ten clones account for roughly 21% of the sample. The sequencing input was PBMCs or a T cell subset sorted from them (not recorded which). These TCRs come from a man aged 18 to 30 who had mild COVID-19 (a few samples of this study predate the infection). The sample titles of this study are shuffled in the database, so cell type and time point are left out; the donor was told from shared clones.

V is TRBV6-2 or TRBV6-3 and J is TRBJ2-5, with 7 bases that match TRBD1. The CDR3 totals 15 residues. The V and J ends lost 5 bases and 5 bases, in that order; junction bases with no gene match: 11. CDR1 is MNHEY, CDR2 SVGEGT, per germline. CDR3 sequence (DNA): TGTGCCAGCAGTCCCCCGGGACAGCGAGCGGAGACCCAGTACTTC. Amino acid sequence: CASSPPGQRAETQYF.

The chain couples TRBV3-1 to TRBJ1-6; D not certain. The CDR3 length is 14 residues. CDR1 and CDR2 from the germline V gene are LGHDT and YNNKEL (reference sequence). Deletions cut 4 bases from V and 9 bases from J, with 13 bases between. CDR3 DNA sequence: TGTGCCAGCAGCCCTAGCGGGGAAGCTTCACCCCTCCACTTT. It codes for CASSPSGEASPLHF.

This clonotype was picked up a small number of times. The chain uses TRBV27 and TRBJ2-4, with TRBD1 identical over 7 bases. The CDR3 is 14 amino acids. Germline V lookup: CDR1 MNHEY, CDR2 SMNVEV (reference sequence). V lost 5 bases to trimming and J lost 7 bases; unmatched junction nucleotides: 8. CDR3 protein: CASSPTGVGNIQYF. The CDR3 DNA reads TGTGCCAGCAGTCCCACAGGGGTGGGGAACATTCAGTACTTC.

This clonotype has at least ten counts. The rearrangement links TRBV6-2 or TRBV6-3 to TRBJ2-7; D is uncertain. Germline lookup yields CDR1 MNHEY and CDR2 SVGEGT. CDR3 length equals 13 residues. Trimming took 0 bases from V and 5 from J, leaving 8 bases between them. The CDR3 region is CASSYSGIHEQYV. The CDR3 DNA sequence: TGTGCCAGCAGTTACTCGGGAATACACGAGCAGTACGTC.

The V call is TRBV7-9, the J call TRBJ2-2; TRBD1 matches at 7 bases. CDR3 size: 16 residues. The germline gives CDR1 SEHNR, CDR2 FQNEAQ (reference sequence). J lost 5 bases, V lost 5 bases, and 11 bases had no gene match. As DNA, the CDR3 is TGTGCCAGCAGCGGCAGGAAGGGGGCGCTTACCGGGGAGCTGTTTTTT. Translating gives CASSGRKGALTGELFF.

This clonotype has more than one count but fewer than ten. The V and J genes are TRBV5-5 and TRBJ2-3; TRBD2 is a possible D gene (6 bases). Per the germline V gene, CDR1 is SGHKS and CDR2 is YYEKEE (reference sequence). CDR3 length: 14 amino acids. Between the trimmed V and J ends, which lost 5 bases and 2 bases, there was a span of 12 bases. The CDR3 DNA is TGTGCCAGCAGTCCGCGGGGCAACACAGATACGCAGTATTTT. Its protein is CASSPRGNTDTQYF. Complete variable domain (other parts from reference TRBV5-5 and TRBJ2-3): DAGVTQSPTHLIKTRGQQVTLRCSPISGHKSVSWYQQVLGQGPQFIFQYYEKEERGRGNFPDRFSARQFPNYSSELNVNALLLGDSALYLCASSPRGNTDTQYFGPGTRLTVL.

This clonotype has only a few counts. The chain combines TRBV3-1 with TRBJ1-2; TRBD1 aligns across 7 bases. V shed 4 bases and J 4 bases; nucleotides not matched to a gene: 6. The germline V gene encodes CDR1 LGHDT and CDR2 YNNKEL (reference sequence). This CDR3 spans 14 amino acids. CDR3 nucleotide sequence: TGTGCCAGCAGCCTTAGGACAGGCACCTATGGCTACACCTTC. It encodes CASSLRTGTYGYTF.

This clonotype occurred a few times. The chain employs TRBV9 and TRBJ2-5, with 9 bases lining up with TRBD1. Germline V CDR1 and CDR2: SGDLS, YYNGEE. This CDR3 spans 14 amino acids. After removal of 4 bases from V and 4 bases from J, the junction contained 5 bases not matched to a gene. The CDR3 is CASSLDRGLETQYF. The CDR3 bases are TGTGCCAGCAGCCTCGACAGGGGGTTAGAGACCCAGTACTTC. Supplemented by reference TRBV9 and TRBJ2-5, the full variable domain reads DSGVTQTPKHLITATGQRVTLRCSPRSGDLSVYWYQQSLDQGLQFLIQYYNGEERAKGNILERFSAQQFPDLHSELNLSSLELGDSALYFCASSLDRGLETQYFGPGTRLLVL.

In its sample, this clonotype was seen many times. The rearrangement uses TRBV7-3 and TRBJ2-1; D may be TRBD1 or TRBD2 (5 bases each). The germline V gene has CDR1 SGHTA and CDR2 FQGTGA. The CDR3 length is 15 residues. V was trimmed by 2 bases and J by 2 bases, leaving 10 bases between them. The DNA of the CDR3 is TGTGCCAGCAGCTTAGATGGGACGGCCTACAATGAGCAGTTCTTC. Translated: CASSLDGTAYNEQFF.

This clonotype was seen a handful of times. CDR3: CASSSLGGRDTQYF. For the CDR3, the DNA is TGTGCCAGCAGTTCCCTCGGGGGGCGAGATACGCAGTATTTT. The chain joins TRBV27 to TRBJ2-3; possibly TRBD2 for D (7 bases). CDR3 length equals 14 residues. With 4 bases removed from V and 5 bases from J, the gap between germline ends came to 13 bases. From germline, CDR1 is MNHEY and CDR2 SMNVEV (reference sequence).

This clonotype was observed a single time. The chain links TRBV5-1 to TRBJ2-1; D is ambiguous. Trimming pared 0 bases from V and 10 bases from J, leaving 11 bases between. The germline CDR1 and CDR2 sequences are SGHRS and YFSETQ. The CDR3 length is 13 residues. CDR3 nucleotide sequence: TGCGCCAGCAGCTTGGCCCCCCAATCGGAGCAGTTCTTC. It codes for CASSLAPQSEQFF.

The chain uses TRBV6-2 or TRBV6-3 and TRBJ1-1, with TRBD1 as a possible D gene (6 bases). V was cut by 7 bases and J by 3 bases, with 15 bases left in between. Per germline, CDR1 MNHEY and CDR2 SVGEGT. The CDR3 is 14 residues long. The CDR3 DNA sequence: TGTGCCAGCACCTCGAGGGGGTCCTACACTGAAGCTTTCTTT. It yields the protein CASTSRGSYTEAFF.

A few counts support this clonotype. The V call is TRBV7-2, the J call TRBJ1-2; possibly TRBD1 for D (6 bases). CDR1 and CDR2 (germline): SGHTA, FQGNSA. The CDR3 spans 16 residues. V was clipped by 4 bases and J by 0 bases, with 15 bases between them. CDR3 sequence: CASSYQGSLPNYGYTF. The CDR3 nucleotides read TGTGCCAGCAGCTACCAGGGGAGTCTCCCTAACTATGGCTACACCTTC.

In nucleotides, the CDR3 is TGTGCCAGCAGGGACTTTAACTATGGCTACACCTTC. This codes for CASRDFNYGYTF. The V call is TRBV28, the J call TRBJ1-2; D is unresolved. Trimming took off 6 bases at V and 1 base at J, with 6 bases between the two ends. From germline, CDR1 is MDHEN and CDR2 SYDVKM. There are 12 residues in the CDR3.

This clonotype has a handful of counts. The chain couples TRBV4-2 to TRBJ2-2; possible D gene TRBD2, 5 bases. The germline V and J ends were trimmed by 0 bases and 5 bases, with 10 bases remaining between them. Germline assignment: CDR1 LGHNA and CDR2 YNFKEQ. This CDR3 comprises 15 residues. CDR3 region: CASSQDLEGTGELFF. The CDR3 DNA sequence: TGTGCCAGCAGCCAAGATCTAGAGGGTACCGGGGAGCTGTTTTTT.

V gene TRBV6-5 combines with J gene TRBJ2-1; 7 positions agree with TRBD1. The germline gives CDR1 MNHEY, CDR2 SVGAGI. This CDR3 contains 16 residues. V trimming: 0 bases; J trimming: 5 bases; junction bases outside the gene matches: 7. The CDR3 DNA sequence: TGTGCCAGCAGTTACTCATACCGGGACAGCGACAATGAGCAGTTCTTC. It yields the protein CASSYSYRDSDNEQFF.

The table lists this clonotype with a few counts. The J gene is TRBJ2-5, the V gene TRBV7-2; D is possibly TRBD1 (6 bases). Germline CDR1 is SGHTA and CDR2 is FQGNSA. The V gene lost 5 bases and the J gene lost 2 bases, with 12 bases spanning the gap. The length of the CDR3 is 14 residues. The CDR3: CASSVQGSQETQYF. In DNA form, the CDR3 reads TGTGCCAGCAGCGTACAGGGTTCGCAAGAGACCCAGTACTTC.